The next 17 T cell receptor beta chains were all read from a single sample in a study of shared clonotypes between healthy human individuals. TCRdb's copy holds only in-frame clones and misses some; the assay was immunoSEQ multiplex PCR. The repertoire consists of over 950,000 clones, with about 80% occurring once and the leading ten covering almost 0.9%. The sequencing input was memory CD4+ T cells from PBMCs. Sample subset: CD45RA-negative fraction. The receptors derive from a man between 18 and 29 years old in good health. Some clones in this sample may be carry-over from other donors' samples.

This clone was picked up one time. The chain couples TRBV7-8 to TRBJ2-5; 11 bases are a match to TRBD2. V was clipped by 5 bases and J by 2 bases; unmatched bases: 7. Germline V gene sequence: CDR1 SGHVS, CDR2 FQNEAQ. This CDR3 has 16 residues. The CDR3 nucleotides read TGTGCCAGCAGCCTACGACTAGCGGGAACTCAAGAGACCCAGTACTTC. It specifies CASSLRLAGTQETQYF.

The chain carries TRBV5-1 and TRBJ1-2; D not resolved. Germline loops: CDR1 SGHRS, CDR2 YFSETQ. Trimming pared 2 bases from V and 3 bases from J, leaving 11 bases between. The CDR3 sequence is 14 residues long. CDR3 in DNA: TGCGCCAGCAGCTTAGAAGGTGTGGACTATGGCTACACCTTC. It yields the protein CASSLEGVDYGYTF.

This clone was counted a few times. CDR3 sequence reads: CASIPMTGEAFF. In DNA, the CDR3 is TGTGCCAGCATCCCGATGACAGGGGAAGCTTTCTTT. The chain employs TRBV6-5 and TRBJ1-1, with TRBD1 identical over 7 bases. The trim removed 7 bases at V and 8 bases at J, leaving 7 bases unmatched. CDR3 size: 12 residues. In germline, CDR1 is MNHEY, CDR2 SVGAGI.

The V and J genes are TRBV5-4 and TRBJ2-4; 11 bases align to TRBD1. The CDR3 has 17 residues. J gave up 8 bases and V 3 bases, and 13 bases lay outside the gene matches. In germline, CDR1 is SGHNT, CDR2 YYREEE (reference sequence). The CDR3 coding sequence is TGTGCCAGCAGCTCAAACCGGGACAGGGGGAAAGGAGACATTCAGTACTTC. Its translation is CASSSNRDRGKGDIQYF. The whole variable domain, filled in from reference TRBV5-4 and TRBJ2-4, reads ETGVTQSPTHLIKTRGQQVTLRCSSQSGHNTVSWYQQALGQGPQFIFQYYREEENGRGNFPPRFSGLQFPNYSSELNVNALELDDSALYLCASSSNRDRGKGDIQYFGAGTRLSVL.

This chain joins TRBV28 and TRBJ1-5, with D tentatively TRBD1 (5 bases). V was trimmed by 7 bases and J by 9 bases, leaving 16 bases between them. The CDR3 covers 13 residues. Germline CDR1 reads MDHEN; CDR2 reads SYDVKM. The CDR3 nucleotides read TGTGCCAGCACGAGAGCGAGAAGGGGGCCCCAGCATTTT. Protein: CASTRARRGPQHF. The variable domain in full, with the rest retrieved from reference TRBV28 and TRBJ1-5, is DVKVTQSSRYLVKRTGEKVFLECVQDMDHENMFWYRQDPGLGLRLIYFSYDVKMKEKGDIPEGYSVSREKKERFSLILESASTNQTSMYLCASTRARRGPQHFGDGTRLSIL.

This clone was seen just once. The CDR3 loop is CASSRSRGSGANVLTF. In DNA, the CDR3 is TGTGCCAGCAGCCGGAGCCGTGGCTCTGGGGCCAACGTCCTGACTTTC. The genes are TRBV14 and TRBJ2-6; D gene unclear. Looked up from germline, CDR1 is SGHDN and CDR2 is FVKESK. There are 16 residues in the CDR3. Trimming pared 4 bases from V and 0 bases from J, leaving 10 bases between.

The chain is built from TRBV21-1 and TRBJ2-5; the tabulated D call, TRBD1, remains unverified against the DNA. TRBV21-1 is noted as a pseudogene. The CDR3 is 15 residues long. CDR3 coding DNA: TGTGCCAGCAGCAACAAAACAGGCCTACAAGAGACCCAGTACTTC. As protein: CASSNKTGLQETQYF.

This clone appeared a few times. This chain joins TRBV5-1 and TRBJ1-1; TRBD1 aligns across 10 bases. Germline V gene lookup returns CDR1 SGHRS and CDR2 YFSETQ. The CDR3 loop spans 16 amino acids. V gave up 4 bases and J gave up 1 base; unmatched junction bases: 7. The DNA of the CDR3 is TGCGCCAGCAGCGAAGGACAGGGGGGGTCGAACACTGAAGCTTTCTTT. It translates to CASSEGQGGSNTEAFF.

To note about this clone: Other DNA sequences from this sample encode an identical CDR3 as well. This chain uses TRBV2 with TRBJ2-7; TRBD2 matches at 13 bases. Germline loops: CDR1 SNHLY, CDR2 FYNNEI. The junction had 2 bases not matched to a gene; V was cut back by 5 bases and J by 4 bases. The CDR3 totals 14 residues. CDR3 in DNA: TGTGCCAGCAGTCGGACTAGCGGGAGTTACGAGCAGTACTTC. Its translation: CASSRTSGSYEQYF. Variable domain in full (rest from reference TRBV2 and TRBJ2-7): EPEVTQTPSHQVTQMGQEVILRCVPISNHLYFYWYRQILGQKVEFLVSFYNNEISEKSEIFDDQFSVERPDGSNFTLKIRSTKLEDSAMYFCASSRTSGSYEQYFGPGTRLTVT.

The chain employs TRBV7-8 and TRBJ1-2; TRBD1 aligns across 7 bases. Germline values: CDR1 SGHVS, CDR2 FQNEAQ. The CDR3 is 14 amino acids. The junction had 6 bases not matched to a gene; V was cut back by 2 bases and J by 6 bases. CDR3: CASSLRSTGDGYTF. CDR3 in DNA: TGTGCCAGCAGCTTACGTTCTACAGGGGATGGCTACACCTTC.

The chain is built from TRBV27 and TRBJ1-1; D is uncertain. Germline CDR1 is MNHEY and CDR2 is SMNVEV (reference sequence). Between the trimmed V and J ends, which lost 3 bases and 2 bases, there was a span of 7 bases. This CDR3 has 13 residues. The CDR3 DNA reads TGTGCCAGCAGTTTCGTGGTAAACACTGAAGCTTTCTTT. Translating it yields CASSFVVNTEAFF.

V and J are TRBV5-5 and TRBJ2-7; 13 bases line up with TRBD2. Germline assignment: CDR1 SGHKS and CDR2 YYEKEE (reference sequence). The length of the CDR3 is 18 residues. The trim removed 0 bases at V and 0 bases at J, leaving 6 bases unmatched. CDR3 DNA: TGTGCCAGCAGCTTGGAAGGGACTAGCGGGATCAGCTCCTACGAGCAGTACTTC. As protein: CASSLEGTSGISSYEQYF.

The V gene is TRBV28, the J gene TRBJ1-4, with a tentative D call TRBD1 (5 bases). The germline CDR1 and CDR2 sequences are MDHEN and SYDVKM. V gave up 6 bases and J gave up 10 bases, with 18 bases separating them. The CDR3 covers 14 residues. CDR3 region: CASRNSPGAPKLFF. The CDR3 nucleotides read TGTGCCAGCAGAAACTCCCCCGGGGCCCCAAAACTGTTTTTT.

The chain is built from TRBV2 and TRBJ2-2, with 8 nucleotides matching TRBD1. The ends lost 6 bases at V and 8 bases at J; junction bases unmatched: 5. Per germline, CDR1 SNHLY and CDR2 FYNNEI. The CDR3 is 13 residues long. The CDR3 sequence: CASSGQGVGELFF. The CDR3 bases are TGTGCCAGCAGCGGACAGGGAGTGGGGGAGCTGTTTTTT.

This clone was found a few times. This chain uses TRBV27 with TRBJ1-1; D remains ambiguous. Germline V CDR1 and CDR2: MNHEY, SMNVEV (reference sequence). This CDR3 spans 13 amino acids. V lost 3 bases, J lost 3 bases, and 8 bases lay in between. The CDR3 DNA reads as TGTGCCAGCAGTTTGACCCTTTACACTGAAGCTTTCTTT. It specifies CASSLTLYTEAFF.

Points on this clone: In the same sample, other DNA sequences code for this CDR3. The rearrangement links TRBV7-2 to TRBJ1-5; D ambiguous. The V end lost 2 bases, the J end lost 2 bases, and 7 bases lay between the germline ends. This CDR3 has 14 residues. The germline CDR1 and CDR2 sequences are SGHTA and FQGNSA. CDR3 DNA sequence: TGTGCCAGCAGCTTATCAACAGGCAATCAGCCCCAGCATTTT. This codes for CASSLSTGNQPQHF.

This clone came up a few times. The chain uses TRBV6-5 and TRBJ1-2, with D possibly TRBD1 on 6 matching bases. The V gene's germline CDR1 is MNHEY and CDR2 SVGAGI. V dropped 5 bases and J dropped 2 bases, with 6 bases sitting between them. The CDR3 length is 12 residues. The CDR3 here is CASSTGNYGYTF. The CDR3 bases are TGTGCCAGCAGTACAGGGAACTATGGCTACACCTTC.